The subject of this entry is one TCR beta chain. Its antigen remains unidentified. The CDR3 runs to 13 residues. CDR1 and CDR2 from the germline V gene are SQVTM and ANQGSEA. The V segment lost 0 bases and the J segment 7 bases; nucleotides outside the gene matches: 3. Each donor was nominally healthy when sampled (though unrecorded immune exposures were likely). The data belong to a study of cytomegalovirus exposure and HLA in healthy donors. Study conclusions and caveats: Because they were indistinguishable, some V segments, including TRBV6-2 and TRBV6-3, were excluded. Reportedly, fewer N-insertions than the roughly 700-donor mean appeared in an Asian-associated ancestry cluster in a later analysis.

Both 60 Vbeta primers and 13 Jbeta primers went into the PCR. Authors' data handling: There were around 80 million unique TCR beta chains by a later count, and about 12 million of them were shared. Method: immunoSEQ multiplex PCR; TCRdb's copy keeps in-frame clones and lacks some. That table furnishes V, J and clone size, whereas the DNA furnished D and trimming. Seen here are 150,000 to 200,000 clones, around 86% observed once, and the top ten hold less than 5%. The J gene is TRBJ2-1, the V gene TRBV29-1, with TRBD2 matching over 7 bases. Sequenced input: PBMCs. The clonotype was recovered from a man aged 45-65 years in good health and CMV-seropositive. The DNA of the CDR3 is TGCAGCGTTGAAGAGCGGGAGAGGAATGAGCAGTTCTTC. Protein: CSVEERERNEQFF.